A single sample gave rise to the 19 T cell receptor beta chains below, sequenced in a study of blood T cell repertoires in COVID-19. Produced via immunoSEQ multiplex PCR; TCRdb's table is partial and in-frame only. Of about 190,000 clones listed, roughly 80% were seen once; the top ten hold approximately 15%. The sample consisted of peripheral blood. These receptors all come from a man aged 50-60 years who had recovered from COVID-19.

The chain recombines TRBV6-6 with TRBJ2-3, with 7 positions matching TRBD2. Trimming cost V 5 bases and J 0 bases; bases outside gene matches: 8. This CDR3 is 16 amino acids long. Germline lookup yields CDR1 MNHNY and CDR2 SVGAGI (reference sequence). CDR3 nucleotides: TGTGCCAGCAGTCCCCTGTCTAGCGGAAGCACAGATACGCAGTATTTT. Translation gives CASSPLSSGSTDTQYF.

The chain combines TRBV19 with TRBJ2-7, with TRBD1 matching over 7 bases. The CDR3 loop spans 15 amino acids. V shed 5 bases, J shed 5 bases, and the junction held 12 bases outside the gene matches. Germline CDR1 LNHDA, CDR2 SQIVND (reference sequence). CDR3 loop: CASSLRGQEPHEQYF. The CDR3, as DNA: TGTGCCAGTAGTCTCCGAGGACAGGAACCCCACGAGCAGTACTTC.

The rearrangement uses TRBV30 and TRBJ2-7, with D unresolved. The CDR3 is made up of 14 amino acids. Germline V gene lookup returns CDR1 GTSNPN and CDR2 SVGIG (reference sequence). The V end lost 1 base, the J end lost 4 bases, and 14 bases lay between the germline ends. The CDR3 region has the DNA TGTGCCTGGAGTGCCCCTCCAACCGGTTACGAGCAGTACTTC. Translating gives CAWSAPPTGYEQYF.

The chain carries TRBV7-2 and TRBJ2-7; D is unresolved. The CDR3 sequence is 12 residues long. The germline CDR1 and CDR2 sequences are SGHTA and FQGNSA. The ends were cut back, 1 base at V and 6 bases at J, with 7 bases in the middle. CDR3 sequence reads: CASSLVSLEQYF. Written as DNA, the CDR3 is TGTGCCAGCAGCTTAGTTAGCCTCGAGCAGTACTTC.

This chain uses TRBV6-6 with TRBJ2-7, with 8 bases that match TRBD2. The J segment lost 6 bases and the V segment lost 6 bases, leaving 10 bases of the junction unmatched. This CDR3 spans 14 amino acids. Germline V gene sequence: CDR1 MNHNY, CDR2 SVGAGI (reference sequence). CDR3 sequence (DNA): TGTGCCAGCAGCCACGGGAGGGCCGCTGTCGAGCAGTACTTC. This gives the protein CASSHGRAAVEQYF.

This sequence joins TRBV28 and TRBJ2-7; D is undetermined. The CDR3 sequence is 12 residues long. Trimming pared 7 bases from V and 4 bases from J, leaving 11 bases between. Germline V gene sequence: CDR1 MDHEN, CDR2 SYDVKM. In DNA, the CDR3 is TGTGCCAGCATTCGACTTCCTTACGAGCAGTACTTC. It specifies CASIRLPYEQYF.

The chain has TRBV19 and TRBJ2-3; a weak D match, TRBD2 (5 bases). CDR1 and CDR2 (germline): LNHDA, SQIVND (reference sequence). V lost 11 bases, J lost 2 bases, and 14 bases lay in between. This CDR3 region has 13 residues. The CDR3 region has the DNA TGTGCCTCTAGTGGGAGTACCACAGATACGCAGTATTTT. This gives the protein CASSGSTTDTQYF.

The V and J genes are TRBV10-3 and TRBJ2-1; perhaps TRBD1 as D (5 bases). The CDR3 has 13 amino acids. Trimming shortened V by 6 bases and J by 8 bases, and 14 bases separated the two germline ends. Germline V gene sequence: CDR1 ENHRY, CDR2 SYGVKD. The CDR3 reads CAISETPRDEQFF. The DNA of the CDR3 is TGTGCCATCAGCGAGACTCCCAGGGATGAGCAGTTCTTC.

The chain links TRBV12-3 or TRBV12-4 to TRBJ2-1, with a possible D match to TRBD1 (5 bases). The CDR3 contains 12 residues. V was trimmed by 7 bases and J by 7 bases, leaving 11 bases between them. The CDR3 sequence: CASNSRENEQFF. DNA of the CDR3: TGTGCCAGCAATTCCAGGGAAAATGAGCAGTTCTTC.

V is TRBV5-1 and J is TRBJ2-1; D is perhaps TRBD2 (6 bases). Germline V gene data show CDR1 as SGHRS and CDR2 as YFSETQ. This CDR3 has 15 residues. Trimming cost V 1 base and J 4 bases, with 12 bases left between them. The DNA for the CDR3 is TGCGCCAGCAGCTTGAATGTTCTAGCGTACAATGAGCAGTTCTTC. It is translated as CASSLNVLAYNEQFF.

The chain joins TRBV9 to TRBJ2-2; the D gene is possibly TRBD1 (7 bases). Trimming took off 6 bases at V and 4 bases at J, with 16 bases between the two ends. Germline-derived CDR1 and CDR2 are SGDLS and YYNGEE. CDR3 length equals 15 residues. The DNA for the CDR3 is TGTGCCAGCACCCCAGGGGGGCGCGGCACCGGGGAGCTGTTTTTT. Residues: CASTPGGRGTGELFF.

The chain recombines TRBV6-2 or TRBV6-3 with TRBJ2-2; no reliable D call. CDR1 MNHEY and CDR2 SVGEGT come from the germline V gene. Trimming shortened V by 1 base and J by 1 base, and 4 bases separated the two germline ends. The CDR3 runs 14 residues. Here the CDR3 reads CASSYLKNTGELFF. In DNA form, the CDR3 reads TGTGCCAGCAGTTACTTAAAGAACACCGGGGAGCTGTTTTTT.

The chain links TRBV7-2 to TRBJ2-1; TRBD1 might be the D (8 bases). The CDR3 sequence is 14 residues long. The germline V gene encodes CDR1 SGHTA and CDR2 FQGNSA. V dropped 8 bases and J dropped 9 bases, with 20 bases sitting between them. CDR3 residues: CASAGTNRGGEQFF. The CDR3 DNA sequence: TGTGCCAGCGCAGGAACAAACAGGGGGGGTGAGCAGTTCTTC.

The genes are TRBV7-9 and TRBJ1-4, with 8 bases aligning to TRBD1. The CDR3 extends over 15 amino acids. The trim removed 2 bases at V and 7 bases at J, leaving 6 bases unmatched. Germline CDR1 reads SEHNR; CDR2 reads FQNEAQ (reference sequence). CDR3 sequence: CASSLPQGGAEKLFF. The DNA for the CDR3 is TGTGCCAGCAGCTTACCACAGGGGGGGGCTGAAAAACTGTTTTTT.

The V call is TRBV29-1, the J call TRBJ2-7, with D perhaps matching TRBD2 (6 bases). The CDR3 is 15 residues long. Between the trimmed V and J ends, which lost 0 bases and 3 bases, there was a span of 15 bases. The germline V gene encodes CDR1 SQVTM and CDR2 ANQGSEA. The CDR3 protein is CSVEDLAGSNYEQYF. The CDR3 nucleotides read TGCAGCGTTGAAGATCTCGCGGGGTCAAACTACGAGCAGTACTTC.

This rearrangement joins TRBV3-1 (or the pseudogene TRBV3-2) to TRBJ2-1; tentatively, D is TRBD2 (6 bases). This CDR3 is 8 amino acids long. The germline gives CDR1 LGHDT, CDR2 YNNKEL (reference sequence). As DNA, the CDR3 is TGTGTGGGGGGTGAGCAGTTCTTC. Its protein product is CVGGEQFF.

This clone was seen only a few times. The chain joins TRBV4-2 to TRBJ2-1; possible D gene TRBD2, 5 bases. The CDR3 length is 17 residues. V lost 0 bases and J 7 bases, leaving 19 bases between the germline ends. Germline assignment: CDR1 LGHNA and CDR2 YNFKEQ. The CDR3 DNA reads as TGTGCCAGCAGCCAAGATCCGACTTGGGCCTCGGGGAATGAGCAGTTCTTC. Amino acids: CASSQDPTWASGNEQFF.

DNA for the CDR3: TGCGCCAGCAGCTCGACCGGGAGGGCCCGTGAGCAGTTCTTC. Translating gives CASSSTGRAREQFF. The V gene is TRBV5-1, the J gene TRBJ2-1; 8 bases are shared with TRBD2. Trimming at V came to 3 bases and at J to 9 bases, leaving 8 bases not matched to a gene. Germline V gives CDR1 SGHRS, CDR2 YFSETQ. The CDR3 is made up of 14 amino acids.

This chain connects TRBV29-1 to TRBJ2-1; maybe TRBD2 (5 bases). CDR1 and CDR2 (germline): SQVTM, ANQGSEA. CDR3 size: 12 residues. V was clipped by 8 bases and J by 6 bases, with 14 bases between them. This CDR3 is CSSVVAGNEQFF. The DNA for the CDR3 is TGCAGCAGTGTCGTGGCGGGCAATGAGCAGTTCTTC.